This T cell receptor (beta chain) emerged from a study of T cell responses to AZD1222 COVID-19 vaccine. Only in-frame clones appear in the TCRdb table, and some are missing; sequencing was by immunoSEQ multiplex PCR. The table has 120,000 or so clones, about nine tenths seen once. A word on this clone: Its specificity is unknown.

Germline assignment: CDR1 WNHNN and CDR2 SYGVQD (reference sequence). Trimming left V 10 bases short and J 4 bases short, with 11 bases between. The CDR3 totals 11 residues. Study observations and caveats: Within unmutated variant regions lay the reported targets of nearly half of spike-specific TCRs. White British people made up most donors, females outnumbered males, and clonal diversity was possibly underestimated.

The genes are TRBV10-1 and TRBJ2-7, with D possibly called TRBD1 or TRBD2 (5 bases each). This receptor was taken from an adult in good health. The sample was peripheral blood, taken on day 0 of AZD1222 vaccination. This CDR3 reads CATRDGYEQYF. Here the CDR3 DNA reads TGCGCCACCCGGGACGGATACGAGCAGTACTTC.